The rows below give T cell receptor beta chains drawn from one sample of a study of blood T cell repertoires in COVID-19. Using immunoSEQ multiplex PCR, the repertoire was profiled, and TCRdb retains in-frame clones only, with some absent. The sample records under 70,000 clones, approximately 92% being singletons. What was sequenced was peripheral blood. Receptors were obtained from a man of 80 years or more with acute or convalescent COVID-19. Each CDR3 is given with its conserved first and last residue. The size entry is marked missing in some rows and otherwise reads once, few, many or a size class.

V gene	clone size	CDR3 length	CDR3 protein
TRBV6-6	NA	15	CASRPYAGGQVEQYF
TRBV2	NA	17	CASAKEGSQWSSYEQYF
TRBV6-4	NA	14	CASSDGRRNSPLHF
TRBV2	NA	14	CASRAGTPTDTQYF
TRBV2	NA	15	CASSEVGQVRSEQYF
TRBV9	NA	14	CASSVTDTQETQYF
TRBV10-3	NA	18	CAISEGGSFFSGANVLTF
TRBV11-3	NA	15	CASSPLTGGTGELFF
TRBV2	once	12	CASSADTGELFF
TRBV7-6	NA	17	CASSNPDGKYSNQPQHF
TRBV7-9	NA	14	CASSLGHLNEKLFF
TRBV19	NA	16	CASSMAGTGGLYEQYF
TRBV3-1/TRBV3-2	once	15	CASSRGTGYSYEQYF
TRBV4-1	once	18	CASSQQKVLAGARETQYF
TRBV11-2	NA	13	CASSSYSNQPQHF
TRBV2	NA	14	CASSEAGANYGYTF
TRBV27	NA	15	CASRRGQGDENEQFF
TRBV30	NA	15	CACTPPPQYPSGYTF
TRBV29-1	once	14	CSVWGQGHNYGYTF